This T cell receptor (beta chain) was profiled in a study of blood T cell repertoires in COVID-19. As for the study in general: From T cells, B-cell-depleted T cells, or PBMCs came the material, which was cDNA or gDNA.

Trimming took off 4 bases at V and 7 bases at J, with 14 bases between the two ends. The CDR3 covers 14 residues. The germline CDR1 and CDR2 sequences are MNHEY and SMNVEV (reference sequence). In the source study's methods: Counts of nucleated cells, estimated from reference gene primer amplification, were obtained. Measured with immunoSEQ multiplex PCR; TCRdb has only the in-frame clones, and not every one. V, J and clone size were drawn from that table, and D and trimming were deduced from the DNA. The sample holds about 170,000 clones, roughly 80% seen once. The source is a woman in her 70s with COVID-19, enrolled during active disease. Sequenced sample: peripheral blood. V and J are TRBV27 and TRBJ1-5; possible D gene TRBD1, 5 bases. CDR3 in DNA: TGTGCCAGCAGTTGGGTGGGGCCTGACCAGCCCCAGCATTTT. It is translated as CASSWVGPDQPQHF.